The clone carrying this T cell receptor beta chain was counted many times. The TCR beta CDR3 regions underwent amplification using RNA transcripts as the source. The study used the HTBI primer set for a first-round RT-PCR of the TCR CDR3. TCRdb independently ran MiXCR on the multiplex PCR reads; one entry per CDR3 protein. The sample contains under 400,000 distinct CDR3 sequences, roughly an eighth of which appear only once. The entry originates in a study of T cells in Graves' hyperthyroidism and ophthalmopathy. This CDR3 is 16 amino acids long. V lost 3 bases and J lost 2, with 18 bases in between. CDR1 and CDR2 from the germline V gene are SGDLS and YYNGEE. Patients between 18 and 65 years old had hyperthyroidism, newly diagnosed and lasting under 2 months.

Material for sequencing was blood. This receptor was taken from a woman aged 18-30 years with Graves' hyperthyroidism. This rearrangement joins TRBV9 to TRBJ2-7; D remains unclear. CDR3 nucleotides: TGTGCCAGCAGCGAACCTAGGACGGCTCCTACCTACGAGCAGTACTTC. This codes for CASSEPRTAPTYEQYF.